This entry describes one T cell receptor (beta chain). Its antigen is unidentified. Brentuximab vedotin exposure varied among the patients, all of whom had relapsed after autologous stem cell transplantation. This CDR3 has 15 residues. Germline CDR1 SGHTA, CDR2 FQGTGA. Trimming shortened V by 6 bases and J by 5 bases, and 16 bases separated the two germline ends. This entry is derived from a study of PD-1 blockade in classical Hodgkin lymphoma. Findings and caveats of the study: Similar baseline diversity was found in complete responders and newly diagnosed patients.

Sequencing was performed with immunoSEQ multiplex PCR; in TCRdb, only in-frame clones are kept and a portion is missing. The table lists 89,000 or so clones, about 90% of them singletons. Sequencing used peripheral blood mononuclear cells (PBMCs), obtained before the second cycle of nivolumab. The sequence was collected from a human donor with classical Hodgkin lymphoma. The rearrangement joins TRBV7-3 to TRBJ2-2, with D perhaps TRBD1 or TRBD2 (6 bases each). Written as DNA, the CDR3 is TGTGCCAGCAGTCCCTCCGGGGGCATGACCGGGGAGCTGTTTTTT. Translated, it gives CASSPSGGMTGELFF.